This T cell receptor beta chain originates from a study of cytomegalovirus exposure and HLA in healthy donors (dated by TCRdb to the late 2010s). Turning to the overall study: In an earlier analysis of under 600 of the donors, about 260 Gb of sequence data and 90 million to 120 million unique TCR beta sequences from 150 million to 200 million T cells were reported. HLA typing covered class I and class II loci at four-digit resolution. The T cell repertoires of around 670 subjects were profiled by immunosequencing and related to cytomegalovirus serostatus. Rather than using new phenotypic data, the later analysis identified candidate immune exposures from TCR beta sequences and from how often those sequences occurred across donors. The number of typed donors differed by locus: roughly 629-640 for A, B, C, DRB1 and DQB1; roughly 510 for DQA1; over 600 for DPA1; and 450 to 480 for DPB1. On average, roughly 250,000 unique TCR beta nucleotide sequences were sequenced per donor among more than 350 genotyped donors of the cohort, with roughly 18% of those sequences being non-productive. Roughly five DR-DQ haplotypes were handled as single units for association and clustering, since linkage in the cohort was strong. Donor age, sex, ethnicity and CMV serostatus were compiled together with the repertoire data. In addition to the first cohort of several hundred subjects, a separate validation cohort of some 120 different subjects was used. Genome-wide SNP genotypes for about 65% of the 666 donors were used in a later genetic analysis, which treated that subset as a discovery cohort. Of the roughly 430 genotyped donors, around 81% fell in the genetic ancestry cluster associated with self-reported Caucasian donors. To decide whether each TCR beta V gene segment behaved as functional or pseudogenic, an earlier analysis of approximately 620 of the donors relied on high-throughput TCR beta sequencing. In a later analysis, previously published TCR beta repertoires from several hundred donors were re-analyzed and high-resolution HLA genotyping was added so that TCR occurrence patterns could be studied. The study aimed to test whether signatures of past pathogen exposure could be identified by cataloging public T cell receptors. To predict cytomegalovirus infection status, the study combined high-throughput TCR immunosequencing, statistical association of individual TCRs with disease status, and machine learning. Every repertoire in the discovery cohort had been generated on one and the same sequencing platform. About 280 gigabases of sequencing data and roughly 80 million unique TCR sequences made up an early release that covered some 640 HLA-typed donors. What the study reported, not specific to this receptor: In a later analysis, around 15,000 TCR beta sequences were associated with specific HLA alleles at a false discovery rate of 0.05. This cohort had only TCR beta chains sequenced, and the lack of alpha or paired-chain data limited which features could be detected. Three of the identified cytomegalovirus-associated TCR beta chains were confirmed in vitro to be specific for cytomegalovirus antigens. The earlier analysis of around 600 of the donors excluded 15 to 20 rarely observed V segments, including chromosome 9 orphons, because counts were too low. In a later analysis, several top co-occurrence clusters were reported to appear linked to parvovirus B19, influenza, CMV and Epstein-Barr virus. The sequencing pipeline was judged likely to have produced a cluster of highly shared sequence variants as a technical artifact. In a later analysis, most CMV-associated TCR beta chains were found to appear HLA-restricted, with HLA associations seemingly driven largely by CMV exposure. According to a later analysis, TCR association rates differed among HLA loci, with DRB1 alleles showing the most associated TCRs and HLA-C alleles showing the fewest. CMV serostatus was the only immune exposure information available for the cohort. A later analysis found that HLA-associated TCR beta chains were more clonally expanded and had lower generation probabilities than equally common non-associated chains. The presence/absence analyses assumed that sequencing depth was roughly uniform across donors, and that assumption may not be true. The study listed 150 to 200 TCR beta chains as associated with cytomegalovirus. It was suggested by the authors that the approach could potentially be generalized to other disease states and immunological phenotypes. Strong co-occurrence of HLA alleles, especially DR and DQ, made assigning TCR associations to individual alleles difficult. Some IMGT-functional V segments, including TRBV6-2 and TRBV6-3, could not be distinguished by the 87-base-pair reads and were therefore excluded. An earlier analysis of around 600 of the donors showed that most TCR beta V segments appeared in productive rearrangements either about 90% or about 30% of the time, which broadly matched IMGT annotations. HLA typing was unavailable for some donors at each locus, so association tests used only the typed subset. A further reported finding was that TCR beta sequences accurately predicted the HLA-A and HLA-B alleles for most subjects in the first cohort. A later genetic analysis reported fewer N-insertions in productive TCRs among donors in an Asian-associated ancestry cluster than the roughly 670-donor mean. Most TCR sequences were seen in very few donors, while some public TCRs were found in many individuals. Linkage disequilibrium might explain the correlated functional status among segregating V segments, but an unknown experimental factor could not be ruled out. The classifier was reported to diagnose cytomegalovirus status with high specificity and sensitivity in both the original and validation cohorts. A later genetic analysis associated a missense DCLRE1C variant with V-gene and J-gene trimming of TCR beta chains, and an independent cohort replicated the association.

Libraries were made using the immunoSEQ multiplex PCR assay. The multiplex PCR relied on a mix of 60 forward primers for TCR Vbeta segments and 13 reverse primers for TCR Jbeta segments. Amplification of the CDR3 region of rearranged TCR beta genes was performed with a multiplex PCR assay on genomic DNA. On the Illumina HiSeq System, the amplified TCR beta libraries were sequenced as 87-base-pair reads. In the original analysis: A later analysis tallied 80 million to 95 million unique TCR beta chains across the 640 or so repertoires, and approximately 9.9 million of those chains were shared by two or more donors. To remove PCR and sequencing errors, raw reads were error-corrected and collapsed into unique sequences using a nearest-neighbor algorithm that merged closely related sequences. CDR3 sequences were aligned to IMGT reference sequences to assign V, D and J gene segments. For a sequence to be retained, at least a six-nucleotide match to both a V gene segment and a J gene segment was required. Rearrangements were called productive when the CDR3 lacked stop codons and stayed in frame with V and J; all others were non-productive. Following IMGT convention, CDR3 was defined as the stretch from the second conserved V-encoded cysteine to the conserved J-encoded phenylalanine. The earlier analysis of about 640 of the donors excluded any sequence lacking an unambiguous match to a single V gene segment. In an earlier analysis of 587 of the donors, a V segment was called functional when productive rearrangements were above 56.7%, and segregating when the standard deviation between donors exceeded 5%. A statistical classification framework was built for diagnosing cytomegalovirus status from the catalog of TCR beta chain sequences. In a later analysis, V and J genes were assigned by comparing TCR nucleotide sequences against IMGT/GENE-DB human TR gene sequences. Using the TCRdist pipeline, a later analysis assigned CDR3 sequences along with most-parsimonious VDJ recombination scenarios. In a later analysis, every TCR beta chain was defined by the combination of its CDR3 amino acid sequence and its V-gene family, and reads without a unique V-gene family were dropped. A later analysis removed 592 highly shared, low-generation-probability nucleotide sequences to deal with suspected cross-contamination and a sequencing artifact. A later analysis calculated a clonal expansion index for each public chain from normalized within-repertoire ranks of inferred template counts. A later analysis computed generation probabilities with a VDJ recombination model fitted to out-of-frame rearrangements, and checked the results against IGoR. In a later analysis, hypergeometric tests were used to score TCR-TCR, TCR-HLA and TCR-CMV co-occurrence, with a repertoire-size bias correction applied to TCR pairs. To estimate false discovery rates, a later analysis permuted the HLA or CMV assignments 20 times. In a later analysis, co-occurring TCRs were grouped using DBSCAN, and TCRdist sequence similarity was added for clustering within HLA-allele-positive subsets. Co-occurrence clustering excluded repertoires with fewer than 30,000 or more than 120,000 public chains, plus five with anomalous nucleotide sharing. The immuneACCESS repertoire file appears here via TCRdb, limited to in-frame rearrangements. These files lack a portion of the clones; in checked studies, under half of the deficit traces to unresolved V genes, and the cause of the others is not known. That table is the source of V, J and clone size, and D and trimming were worked out from the DNA. In all, the sample holds around 150,000 clones, and 71% of those were seen once. Of the sample, over 2.5% falls within the top ten clones.

In total, roughly 670 healthy bone marrow donors made up the cohort. At the time of sampling, every cohort member was nominally healthy, though immune exposures that went unrecorded were likely present. The donor tested CMV seronegative, placing the donor among the 350 or so seronegative members of the cohort. A peripheral blood sample was provided by each donor, and peripheral blood mononuclear cells were used for TCR beta sequencing. The Qiagen DNeasy Blood Extraction Kit was used to extract genomic DNA from the blood cell samples. The germline V end is reduced by 2 bases and the J end by 5 bases; junction bases left unmatched: 13. The CDR1 and CDR2 encoded by the germline V gene are SGHVS and FNYEAQ. The CDR3 measures 17 amino acids from cysteine to phenylalanine. Just CDR3 DNA is preserved here, 51 bases in frame from base 1. As concerns this clone: Its antigen remains undetermined. No base qualities exist here, and no much larger clone lies one base off it.

The chain is assembled from TRBV7-6 and TRBJ1-2, with 8 bases matching TRBD1. This sequence originates from a woman aged 25 to 39 in good health and CMV-seronegative. Material for sequencing was PBMCs. Here is the DNA: TGTGCCAGCAGCTTAACGGCTGGAGGGGACAGGATATATGGCTACACCTTC. Translation gives CASSLTAGGDRIYGYTF.